This TCR beta chain was obtained from a study of T cell repertoires in cytomegalovirus infection. Across the whole study: Alongside well-studied HLA-B-restricted CMV epitopes, recently identified HLA-C-restricted CMV epitopes were also used.

TCRdb itself ran the reads through MiXCR, one entry per CDR3 protein. The sample records about 830,000 distinct CDR3 sequences, approximately 32% being singletons. There are 14 residues in the CDR3. Germline loops: CDR1 MNHEY, CDR2 SMNVEV (reference sequence). V dropped 7 bases and J dropped 3 bases, with 13 bases sitting between them. Concerning this clonotype: The antigen remains undetermined.

This receptor was identified in a human donor in good health (CMV status not recorded). Some clones in this sample may be carry-over from other donors' samples. The sequencing used cultured CD8+ T cells from PBMCs, collected from culture after CMV antigen stimulation. The chain recombines TRBV27 with TRBJ2-1, with a tentative D call TRBD1 (6 bases). The CDR3 DNA reads TGTGCCAGCATGAAACAGGGTGTCTACAATGAGCAGTTCTTC. Translating gives CASMKQGVYNEQFF.